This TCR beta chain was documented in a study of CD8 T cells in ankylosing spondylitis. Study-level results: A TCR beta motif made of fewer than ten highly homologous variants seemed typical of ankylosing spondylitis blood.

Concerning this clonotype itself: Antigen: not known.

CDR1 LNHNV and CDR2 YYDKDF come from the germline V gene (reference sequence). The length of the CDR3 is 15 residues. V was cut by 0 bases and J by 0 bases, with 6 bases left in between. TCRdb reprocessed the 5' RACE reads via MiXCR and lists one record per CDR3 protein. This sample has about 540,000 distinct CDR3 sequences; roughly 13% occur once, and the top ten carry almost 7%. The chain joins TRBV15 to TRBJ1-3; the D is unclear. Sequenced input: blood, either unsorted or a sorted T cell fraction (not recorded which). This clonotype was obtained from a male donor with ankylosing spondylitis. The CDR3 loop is CATSRDLHSGNTIYF. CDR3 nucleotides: TGTGCCACCAGCAGAGATCTACACTCTGGAAACACCATATATTTT.